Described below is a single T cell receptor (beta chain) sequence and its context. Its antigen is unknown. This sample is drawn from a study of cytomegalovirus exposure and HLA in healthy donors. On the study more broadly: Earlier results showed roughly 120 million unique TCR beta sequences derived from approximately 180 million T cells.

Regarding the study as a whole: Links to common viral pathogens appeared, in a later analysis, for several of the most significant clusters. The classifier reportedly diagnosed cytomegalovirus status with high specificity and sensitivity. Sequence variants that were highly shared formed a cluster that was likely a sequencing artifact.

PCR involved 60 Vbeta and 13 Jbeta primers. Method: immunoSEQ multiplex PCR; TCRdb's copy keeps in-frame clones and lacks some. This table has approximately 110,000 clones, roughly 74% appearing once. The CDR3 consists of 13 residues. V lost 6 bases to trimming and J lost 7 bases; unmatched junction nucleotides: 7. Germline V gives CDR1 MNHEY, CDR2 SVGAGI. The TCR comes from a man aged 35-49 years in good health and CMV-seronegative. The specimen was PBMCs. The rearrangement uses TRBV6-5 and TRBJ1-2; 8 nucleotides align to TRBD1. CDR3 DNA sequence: TGTGCCAGCAGGGTTACAGGGGGTAGTGGCTACACCTTC. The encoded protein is CASRVTGGSGYTF.